Below, one TCR beta chain is given with its context. Its specific antigen is unknown. No base quality information exists; no much larger clone differs at one position. This sample is drawn from a study of cytomegalovirus exposure and HLA in healthy donors (dated by TCRdb to about 2017). General notes on the study: An earlier analysis of some 500 of the donors reported about 250 Gb of sequence data and 100 million to 140 million unique TCR beta sequences from 190 million or so T cells. About 300 gigabases of sequencing data and approximately 84 million unique TCR sequences were included in an early release covering several hundred HLA-typed donors. Of the roughly 400 genotyped donors, approximately 80% were placed in the genetic ancestry cluster associated with self-reported Caucasian donors. The study aimed to test whether cataloging public T cell receptors could reveal signatures of past pathogen exposure. The T cell repertoires of several hundred subjects were profiled by immunosequencing and related to cytomegalovirus serostatus. In addition to the first cohort of hundreds of subjects, a separate validation cohort of 130 or so different subjects was used. High-throughput TCR immunosequencing, statistical association of individual TCRs with disease status, and machine learning were combined to predict cytomegalovirus infection status. A later analysis re-examined previously published TCR beta repertoires from 500 to 700 donors and added high-resolution HLA genotyping to investigate patterns of TCR occurrence. In the later analysis, no new phenotypic data were used to find candidate immune exposures; instead, reliance was placed on TCR beta sequences and their occurrence across donors. An earlier analysis of 587 of the donors applied high-throughput TCR beta sequencing to assess whether each TCR beta V gene segment acted as functional or pseudogenic. Alongside the repertoire data, information on donor age, sex, ethnicity and CMV serostatus was compiled. A later genetic analysis took genome-wide SNP genotypes for about three fifths of the roughly 700 donors and used that subset as a discovery cohort. All discovery cohort repertoires had been generated on a single sequencing platform. HLA typing covered class I and class II loci at four-digit resolution. The number of typed donors differed by locus: about 620-640 for A, B, C, DRB1 and DQB1; 500 to 550 for DQA1; about 600 for DPA1; and some 470 for DPB1. Roughly five DR-DQ haplotypes were handled as single units for association and clustering, since linkage in the cohort was strong. Among roughly 370 genotyped donors of the cohort, an average of around 240,000 unique TCR beta nucleotide sequences were sequenced per donor, roughly 20% of them non-productive. What the study reported, not specific to this receptor: A later analysis reported that several top co-occurrence clusters appeared linked to parvovirus B19, influenza, CMV and Epstein-Barr virus. Most CMV-associated TCR beta chains appeared to be HLA-restricted in a later analysis, and the HLA associations seemed to be driven largely by CMV exposure. The classifier was reported to diagnose cytomegalovirus status with high specificity and sensitivity in both the original cohort and the validation cohort. In an earlier analysis of 450 to 750 of the donors, most TCR beta V segments appeared in productive rearrangements about 87% or about 30% of the time, broadly matching IMGT annotations. Because counts were too low, about 17 rarely observed V segments, including chromosome 9 orphons, were excluded from the earlier analysis of 587 of the donors. In a later genetic analysis, fewer N-insertions in productive TCRs were reported among donors in an Asian-associated ancestry cluster than the 666-donor mean. Some IMGT-functional V segments, including TRBV6-2 and TRBV6-3, could not be told apart with the 87-base-pair reads, so those segments were excluded. A group of highly shared sequence variants was considered likely to be a technical artifact of the sequencing pipeline. A further reported finding was that TCR beta sequences accurately predicted the HLA-A and HLA-B alleles for most subjects in the first cohort. A few of the identified cytomegalovirus-associated TCR beta chains were confirmed in vitro to be specific for cytomegalovirus antigens. Linkage disequilibrium might explain the correlated functional status among segregating V segments, but an unknown experimental factor could not be excluded. According to the authors, the approach could potentially be generalized to other disease states and immunological phenotypes. For the cohort, immune exposure information was limited to CMV serostatus. In a later analysis, TCR association rates were found to vary across HLA loci, with the most associated TCRs seen for DRB1 alleles and the fewest for HLA-C alleles. An association between a missense DCLRE1C variant and V-gene and J-gene trimming of TCR beta chains was found in a later genetic analysis and replicated in an independent cohort. The cohort was sequenced for TCR beta chains only, and without alpha or paired-chain data the features that could be detected were limited. Presence/absence analyses assumed roughly uniform sequencing depth across donors, an assumption that may not hold. Specific HLA alleles were associated with some 15,000 TCR beta sequences at a false discovery rate of 0.05 in a later analysis. When HLA alleles, especially DR and DQ, strongly co-occurred, attributing TCR associations to individual alleles was difficult. HLA typing was unavailable for some donors at each locus, so association tests used only the typed subset. Most TCR sequences were observed very rarely across donors, whereas some public TCRs were present in many individuals. Compared with equally common non-associated chains, HLA-associated TCR beta chains in a later analysis were more clonally expanded and had lower generation probabilities. The study listed 164 TCR beta chains as associated with cytomegalovirus.

The cohort was made up of approximately 670 healthy bone marrow donors. Cohort members were all nominally healthy when sampled, although unrecorded immune exposures were likely present. The donor tested CMV seronegative and was one of the 352 seronegative cohort members. Every donor gave a peripheral blood sample, and the peripheral blood mononuclear cells from that sample were used for TCR beta sequencing. Genomic DNA extraction from the blood cell samples was performed with the Qiagen DNeasy Blood Extraction Kit. Preparation of the library involved the immunoSEQ multiplex PCR assay. For the multiplex PCR, a mixture combining 60 forward primers for TCR Vbeta segments and 13 reverse primers for TCR Jbeta segments was used. A multiplex PCR assay on genomic DNA amplified the CDR3 region of rearranged TCR beta genes. The amplified TCR beta libraries were sequenced on the Illumina HiSeq System as 87-base-pair reads. The study's processing was this. A later analysis counted about 82 million unique TCR beta chains across the 500 to 850 repertoires, and about 10 million of these chains were shared by at least two donors. A nearest-neighbor algorithm error-corrected the raw reads and collapsed the reads into unique sequences, merging closely related sequences to remove PCR and sequencing errors. CDR3 sequences were aligned to IMGT reference sequences to assign V, D and J gene segments. For a sequence to be retained, a match of at least six nucleotides to both a V gene segment and a J gene segment was required. A rearrangement counted as productive if the CDR3 had no stop codons and remained in frame with V and J, and every other rearrangement counted as non-productive. Following IMGT convention, CDR3 was defined as the stretch from the second conserved V-encoded cysteine up to the conserved J-encoded phenylalanine. The earlier analysis of 450 to 750 of the donors excluded any sequence lacking an unambiguous match to a single V gene segment. In an earlier analysis of a few hundred of the donors, V segments were called functional above 56.7% productive rearrangements and were called segregating when the between-donor standard deviation exceeded 5%. A statistical classification framework was developed to diagnose cytomegalovirus status using the catalog of TCR beta chain sequences. V and J gene assignment, in a later analysis, came from comparing TCR nucleotide sequences with IMGT/GENE-DB human TR gene sequences. The TCRdist pipeline was used in a later analysis to assign CDR3 sequences and most-parsimonious VDJ recombination scenarios. In a later analysis, each TCR beta chain was defined by its CDR3 amino acid sequence together with its V-gene family, and reads lacking a unique V-gene family were excluded. To address suspected cross-contamination and a sequencing artifact, a later analysis removed roughly 640 highly shared, low-generation-probability nucleotide sequences. In a later analysis, a clonal expansion index was calculated for each public chain from normalized within-repertoire ranks of inferred template counts. A later analysis computed generation probabilities with a VDJ recombination model fitted to out-of-frame rearrangements, and checked the results against IGoR. Hypergeometric tests were used in a later analysis to score TCR-TCR, TCR-HLA and TCR-CMV co-occurrence, with a repertoire-size bias correction applied to the TCR pairs. False discovery rates were estimated in a later analysis by permuting HLA or CMV assignments 20 times. A later analysis grouped co-occurring TCRs with DBSCAN, adding TCRdist sequence similarity when clustering within HLA-allele-positive subsets. For co-occurrence clustering, repertoires with fewer than 30,000 or more than 120,000 public chains were excluded, along with 4 to 6 repertoires with anomalous nucleotide sharing. TCRdb re-hosts the immuneACCESS table, in-frame sequences only. Its copies lack some clones; in the studies checked, an unresolved V gene accounts for under half of them, and the cause for the rest is not known. The V and J calls and the clone size are those of that table, but D and trimming were determined from the DNA. In all, the sample holds 100,000 to 150,000 clones, and roughly 77% of those were seen once. The top ten clones comprise approximately 1% of the sample.

V and J are trimmed by 7 bases and 7 bases, and the gene matches miss 5 bases of the junction. Inclusive of the bounding cysteine and phenylalanine, the CDR3 is 13 residues long. The only DNA kept is the CDR3, 39 bases in frame from the first base. According to the germline V gene, CDR1 reads SNHLY and CDR2 reads FYNNEI. Sequencing input: PBMCs. The V gene is TRBV2 and the J gene is TRBJ2-5, with TRBD2 identical over 11 junction bases. The clonotype originates from a woman in her 30s in good health and CMV-seronegative. CDR3 loop: CASKTSGGGTQYF. The nucleotide sequence reads TGTGCCAGCAAAACTAGCGGGGGTGGGACCCAGTACTTC.